A single sample gave rise to the 29 T cell receptor beta chains below, sequenced in a study of shared clonotypes between healthy human individuals. Data came from immunoSEQ multiplex PCR; TCRdb stores just in-frame clones and leaves some out. Here the sample spans about 2 million clones, roughly 94% being singletons. The sample was naive CD4+ T cells sorted from blood. Subset in this sample: CD45RA+ positively selected. The receptors originated from a man between 18 and 35 years old in good health.

A word on this clone: In the same sample, other DNA sequences code for this CDR3. J is TRBJ2-5 and V is TRBV4-1; a possible D gene is TRBD2 (5 bases). This CDR3 is 13 amino acids long. Deletions cut 3 bases from V and 4 bases from J, with 9 bases between. The germline CDR1 and CDR2 sequences are MGHRA and YSYEKL. The CDR3 sequence is CASSQPGRETQYF. DNA of the CDR3: TGCGCCAGCAGCCAGCCGGGGAGAGAGACCCAGTACTTC.

The V call is TRBV2, the J call TRBJ2-3; 11 positions match TRBD2. The germline V gene encodes CDR1 SNHLY and CDR2 FYNNEI. The CDR3 is 15 residues long. The ends lost 3 bases at V and 1 base at J; junction bases unmatched: 0. DNA for the CDR3: TGTGCCAGCAGTGATAGCGGGAGGGGCACAGATACGCAGTATTTT. This codes for CASSDSGRGTDTQYF.

The rearrangement uses TRBV30 and TRBJ2-5, with 13 bases fitting TRBD2. Germline CDR1 and CDR2: GTSNPN and SVGIG (reference sequence). This CDR3 comprises 13 residues. With 5 bases clipped from V and 4 bases from J, the junction kept 1 base outside the gene matches. CDR3: CAWGLAGAETQYF. CDR3 sequence (DNA): TGTGCCTGGGGACTAGCGGGAGCAGAGACCCAGTACTTC.

In this sample, this clone turned up once. This chain uses TRBV7-2 with TRBJ1-6; no clear D. Germline V gene lookup returns CDR1 SGHTA and CDR2 FQGNSA. The V end lost 5 bases, the J end lost 2 bases, and 7 bases lay between the germline ends. This CDR3 is built from 14 residues. The CDR3 reads CASSPAPYNSPLHF. CDR3 bases: TGTGCCAGCAGCCCCGCCCCCTATAATTCACCCCTCCACTTT.

In the case of this clone: Within the sample, other DNA sequences also encode this same CDR3. The chain carries TRBV20-1 and TRBJ1-2; no reliable D call. From germline, CDR1 is DFQATT and CDR2 SNEGSKA (reference sequence). The CDR3 has 11 residues. Trimming pared 3 bases from V and 5 bases from J, leaving 7 bases between. The CDR3 nucleotides are TGCAGTGCTAGGGGAGCGTATGGCTACACCTTC. Its translation is CSARGAYGYTF.

The rearrangement uses TRBV5-4 and TRBJ2-1; 7 nucleotides line up with TRBD2. Germline CDR1 is SGHNT and CDR2 is YYREEE (reference sequence). The CDR3 sequence is 15 residues long. Trimming removed 0 bases from V and 2 bases from J; junction bases left unmatched: 2. CDR3 residues: CASSLDRGAYNEQFF. The DNA of the CDR3 is TGTGCCAGCAGCTTGGACCGGGGGGCCTACAATGAGCAGTTCTTC.

In the case of this clone: This specimen includes other DNA sequences encoding the same CDR3. The gene calls are TRBV7-2 and TRBJ1-5, with 9 bases aligning to TRBD1. The junction had 6 bases not matched to a gene; V was cut back by 4 bases and J by 2 bases. The germline CDR1 and CDR2 sequences are SGHTA and FQGNSA. This CDR3 is 16 amino acids long. CDR3 DNA: TGTGCCAGCAGCTCGGGACAGGGAGGAGGCAATCAGCCCCAGCATTTT. Its translation: CASSSGQGGGNQPQHF.

The rearrangement uses TRBV5-3 and TRBJ2-7; 7 nucleotides align to TRBD1. TRBV5-3 is an ORF for which the function is uncertain. The CDR3 sequence is 15 residues long. J lost 2 bases, V lost 5 bases, and 10 bases had no gene match. CDR3 loop: CARRSDRAIPYEQYF. The CDR3 bases are TGTGCCAGAAGATCCGACAGGGCCATCCCCTACGAGCAGTACTTC.

Note on this clone: Distinct nucleotide sequences in the sample also encode this CDR3. The V call is TRBV5-1, the J call TRBJ1-5; D unclear. Germline lookup yields CDR1 SGHRS and CDR2 YFSETQ. The CDR3 is 14 amino acids. Deletions cut 1 base from V and 3 bases from J, with 8 bases between. The CDR3 is CASSLSGSNQPQHF. The DNA for the CDR3 is TGCGCCAGCAGCTTGTCGGGATCCAATCAGCCCCAGCATTTT.

The rearrangement joins TRBV5-6 to TRBJ1-4, with D maybe TRBD1 (5 bases). Germline V gene data show CDR1 as SGHDT and CDR2 as YYEEEE. The V end was cut by 4 bases, the J end by 0 bases, with 10 bases between. This CDR3 is 15 amino acids long. CDR3 amino acids: CASSTGQATNEKLFF. The DNA of the CDR3 is TGTGCCAGCAGCACCGGACAAGCAACTAATGAAAAACTGTTTTTT.

The chain recombines TRBV5-1 with TRBJ2-7; D remains unclear. Germline values: CDR1 SGHRS, CDR2 YFSETQ. This CDR3 comprises 13 residues. V was clipped by 4 bases and J by 4 bases, with 12 bases between them. In DNA, the CDR3 is TGCGCCAGCAGCCGCGAAGGTACTTACGAGCAGTACTTC. It is translated as CASSREGTYEQYF.

The rearrangement joins TRBV10-3 to TRBJ2-2, with D hard to call. There are 15 residues in the CDR3. V dropped 1 base and J dropped 0 bases, with 6 bases sitting between them. The germline V gene encodes CDR1 ENHRY and CDR2 SYGVKD. The CDR3 sequence: CAISEFPANTGELFF. CDR3 nucleotide sequence: TGTGCCATCAGTGAGTTTCCCGCGAACACCGGGGAGCTGTTTTTT.

The count of this clone is one. V gene TRBV11-2 combines with J gene TRBJ2-3, with a possible D match to TRBD2 (5 bases). V was cut by 1 base and J by 9 bases, with 8 bases left in between. This CDR3 has 12 residues. CDR1 and CDR2 from the germline V gene are SGHAT and FQNNGV. The chain's CDR3 is CASSLAGGTQYF. DNA for the CDR3: TGTGCCAGCAGCTTAGCCGGCGGGACGCAGTATTTT.

A few counts support this clone. The same CDR3 also results from other DNA sequences found in this sample. The chain recombines TRBV30 with TRBJ1-1; possibly TRBD1 for D (6 bases). From germline, CDR1 is GTSNPN and CDR2 SVGIG (reference sequence). This CDR3 has 13 residues. The V end lost 2 bases, the J end lost 4 bases, and 11 bases lay between the germline ends. CDR3: CAWSTQGSTEAFF. The CDR3 DNA is TGTGCCTGGAGTACCCAGGGGTCCACTGAAGCTTTCTTT.

The rearrangement uses TRBV30 and TRBJ1-2; D ambiguous. Germline V lookup: CDR1 GTSNPN, CDR2 SVGIG (reference sequence). CDR3 length: 11 amino acids. V gave up 2 bases and J gave up 8 bases, with 9 bases separating them. DNA of the CDR3: TGTGCCTGGAGTAAACCCAAGGGCTACACCTTC. It translates to CAWSKPKGYTF.

The chain recombines TRBV7-2 with TRBJ2-7, with a possible D match to TRBD1 (6 bases). CDR3 length: 14 residues. The V and J ends lost 5 bases and 2 bases respectively, with 13 bases between them. Per the germline V gene, CDR1 is SGHTA and CDR2 is FQGNSA. CDR3 in DNA: TGTGCCAGCAGCCGAGACAGGACTGCCTACGAGCAGTACTTC. Translation: CASSRDRTAYEQYF.

The rearrangement links TRBV5-6 to TRBJ2-2; TRBD2 might be the D (6 bases). Trimming cost V 4 bases and J 7 bases, with 17 bases left between them. Germline-derived CDR1 and CDR2 are SGHDT and YYEEEE. The CDR3 loop spans 15 amino acids. The DNA of the CDR3 is TGTGCCAGCAGCCCGGACGTGGGAGCGGGCGGGGAGCTGTTTTTT. It specifies CASSPDVGAGGELFF.

This clone appeared once. The chain couples TRBV13 to TRBJ1-6; TRBD1 is a possible D gene (5 bases). Germline CDR1 reads PRHDT; CDR2 reads FYEKMQ (reference sequence). V was clipped by 8 bases and J by 8 bases, with 19 bases between them. This CDR3 contains 15 residues. Here the CDR3 reads CASRLDSSGYSPLHF. CDR3 sequence (DNA): TGTGCCAGCCGTCTTGACAGTTCGGGGTATTCACCCCTCCACTTT.

The chain recombines TRBV12-2 with TRBJ2-7. TRBV12-2 is labeled a pseudogene. This CDR3 comprises 15 residues. The CDR3 loop reads CASREGGVFTYEQYF. CDR3 DNA sequence: TGTGCAAGTCGGGAGGGGGGAGTGTTTACCTACGAGCAGTACTTC.

The chain links TRBV6-5 to TRBJ2-7; TRBD1 might be the D (6 bases). Trimming cost V 7 bases and J 3 bases, with 13 bases left between them. The CDR3 is 13 residues long. CDR1 is MNHEY, CDR2 SVGAGI, per germline. Here the CDR3 DNA reads TGTGCCAGCAACGGACAGAGGTTCTACGAGCAGTACTTC. Its protein is CASNGQRFYEQYF.

A remark on this clone: The junction shows a germline mismatch at one end, possibly a read error. This chain links TRBV11-2 with TRBJ2-5; 13 bases match TRBD2. CDR1 SGHAT and CDR2 FQNNGV come from the germline V gene. This CDR3 has 16 residues. The CDR3 sequence: CGSSFWTSGSVETQYF. The CDR3 DNA reads as TGTGGCAGCAGCTTCTGGACTAGCGGGAGTGTGGAGACCCAGTACTTC.

Concerning this clone: Germline is not matched at one junction end, which may reflect a read error. This chain links TRBV7-2 with TRBJ2-7, with 9 bases identical to TRBD2. Germline CDR1 is SGHTA and CDR2 is FQGNSA. The CDR3 runs 13 residues. The CDR3 bases are TGTGCCAGCAGATTAGCGGGAGACTACGAGCAGTACTTC. Protein sequence: CASRLAGDYEQYF.

This chain uses TRBV14 with TRBJ1-4, with a possible D match to TRBD1 (5 bases). Trimming took 4 bases from V and 0 from J, leaving 9 bases between them. CDR1 is SGHDN, CDR2 FVKESK, per germline. The CDR3 totals 15 residues. CDR3 coding DNA: TGTGCCAGCAGCCCCCGGGGCACAACTAATGAAAAACTGTTTTTT. This sequence encodes CASSPRGTTNEKLFF.

Only one count was recorded for this clone. The chain employs TRBV7-2 and TRBJ2-5, with a possible D match to TRBD2 (6 bases). Germline lookup yields CDR1 SGHTA and CDR2 FQGNSA. The CDR3 length is 18 residues. V shed 2 bases and J shed 0 bases, with 19 bases lying between them. CDR3 DNA sequence: TGTGCCAGCAGCTTATTCCCATCGGAGGGAAGATACCAAGAGACCCAGTACTTC. The encoded protein is CASSLFPSEGRYQETQYF.

As regards this clone: The same CDR3 can be traced to other DNA sequences in this sample. V is TRBV18 and J is TRBJ2-7, with 8 nucleotides matching TRBD2. Germline V gene data show CDR1 as KGHSH and CDR2 as LQKENI. The CDR3 spans 14 residues. The V segment lost 3 bases and the J segment 0 bases; nucleotides outside the gene matches: 1. In DNA, the CDR3 is TGTGCCAGCTCACCCCTAGCGGGCTCCTACGAGCAGTACTTC. As protein: CASSPLAGSYEQYF.

The chain recombines TRBV7-2 with TRBJ1-2, with D perhaps TRBD1 (5 bases). The CDR3 runs to 16 residues. Germline CDR1 and CDR2: SGHTA and FQGNSA. Trimming took off 1 base at V and 6 bases at J, with 18 bases between the two ends. This CDR3 reads CASSLGVVWGSDGYTF. The CDR3, as DNA: TGTGCCAGCAGCTTAGGAGTAGTTTGGGGGTCGGATGGCTACACCTTC.

Worth noting for this clone: Other nucleotide sequences in the sample specify the same CDR3. The CDR3: CAWSQGGSLSGYTF. CDR3 coding DNA: TGTGCCTGGAGTCAAGGCGGGTCTCTCTCTGGCTACACCTTC. This chain connects TRBV30 to TRBJ1-2, with D hard to call. Per germline, CDR1 GTSNPN and CDR2 SVGIG (reference sequence). Trimming removed 2 bases at V and 7 bases at J, with 17 bases between. The length of the CDR3 is 14 residues.

This clone was counted a single time. The chain carries TRBV19 and TRBJ2-7; 8 positions agree with TRBD1. The length of the CDR3 is 13 residues. Germline CDR1 is LNHDA and CDR2 is SQIVND (reference sequence). V lost 7 bases to trimming and J lost 2 bases; unmatched junction nucleotides: 4. CDR3 residues: CASTSQGAYEQYF. For the CDR3, the DNA is TGTGCCAGTACCTCACAGGGGGCCTACGAGCAGTACTTC.

The chain uses TRBV2 and TRBJ1-6; no clear D gene. The V end lost 10 bases, the J end lost 11 bases, and 21 bases lay between the germline ends. Germline loops: CDR1 SNHLY, CDR2 FYNNEI. The CDR3 is 14 amino acids. In DNA form, the CDR3 reads TGTGCCACCCAGAGGGATCTTACCGTCCCACCCCTCCACTTT. Amino acids: CATQRDLTVPPLHF.